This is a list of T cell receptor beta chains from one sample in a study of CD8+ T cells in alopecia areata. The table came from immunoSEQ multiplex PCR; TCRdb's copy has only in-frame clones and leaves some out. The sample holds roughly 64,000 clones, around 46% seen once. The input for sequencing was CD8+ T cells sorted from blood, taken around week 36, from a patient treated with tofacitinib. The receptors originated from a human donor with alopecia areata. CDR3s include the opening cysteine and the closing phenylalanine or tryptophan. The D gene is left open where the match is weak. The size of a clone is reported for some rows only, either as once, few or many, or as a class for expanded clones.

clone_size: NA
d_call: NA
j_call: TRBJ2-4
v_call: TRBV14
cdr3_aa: CASSQDPPGAKNIQYF
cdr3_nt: TGTGCCAGCAGCCAAGATCCCCCAGGAGCCAAAAACATTCAGTACTTC

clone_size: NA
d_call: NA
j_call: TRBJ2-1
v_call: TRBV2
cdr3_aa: CASSDFLYNEQFF
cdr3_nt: TGTGCCAGCAGTGACTTCCTCTACAATGAGCAGTTCTTC

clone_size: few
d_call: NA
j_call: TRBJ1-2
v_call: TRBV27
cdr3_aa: CASSTPGGFGYTF
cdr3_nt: TGTGCCAGCAGCACACCGGGGGGTTTTGGCTACACCTTC

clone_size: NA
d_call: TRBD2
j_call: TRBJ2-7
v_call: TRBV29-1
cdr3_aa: CSVVRTSGTNSYEQYF
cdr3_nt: TGCAGCGTTGTGCGGACTAGCGGGACAAATTCCTACGAGCAGTACTTC

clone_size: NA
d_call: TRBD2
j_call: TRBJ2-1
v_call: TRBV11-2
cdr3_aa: CASSEGLAGEQFF
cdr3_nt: TGTGCCAGCAGCGAGGGACTAGCGGGGGAGCAGTTCTTC

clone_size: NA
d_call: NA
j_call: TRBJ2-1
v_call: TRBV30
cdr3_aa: CAWSAPVDEQFF
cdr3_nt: TGTGCCTGGAGTGCCCCCGTCGACGAGCAGTTCTTC

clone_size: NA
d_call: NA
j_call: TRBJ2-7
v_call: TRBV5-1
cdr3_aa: CASSFAGDYDEQYF
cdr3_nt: TGCGCCAGCAGCTTCGCAGGGGATTACGACGAGCAGTACTTC

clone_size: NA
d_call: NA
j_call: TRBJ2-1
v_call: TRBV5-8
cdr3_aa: CASAATDSYNEQFF
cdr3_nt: TGTGCCAGCGCTGCGACGGACTCCTACAATGAGCAGTTCTTC

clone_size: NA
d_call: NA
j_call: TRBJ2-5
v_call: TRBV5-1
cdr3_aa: CASSNPRQDRQETQYF
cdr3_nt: TGCGCCAGCAGCAACCCACGACAGGACAGACAAGAGACCCAGTACTTC

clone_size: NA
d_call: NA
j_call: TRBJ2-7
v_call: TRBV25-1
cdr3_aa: CASSGAYEQYF
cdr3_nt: TGTGCCAGCAGTGGAGCCTACGAGCAGTACTTC

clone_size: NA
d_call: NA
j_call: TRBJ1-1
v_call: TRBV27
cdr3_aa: CASSFRGGDTEAFF
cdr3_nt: TGTGCCAGCAGTTTTCGGGGAGGGGACACTGAAGCTTTCTTT

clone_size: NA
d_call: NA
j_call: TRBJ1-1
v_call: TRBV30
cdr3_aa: CAWTGEGTPEAFF
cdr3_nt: TGTGCCTGGACCGGGGAGGGGACCCCTGAAGCTTTCTTT

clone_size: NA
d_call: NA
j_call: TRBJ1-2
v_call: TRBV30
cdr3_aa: CAWTDGGLGYGYTF
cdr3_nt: TGTGCCTGGACGGACGGGGGGTTGGGGTATGGCTACACCTTC

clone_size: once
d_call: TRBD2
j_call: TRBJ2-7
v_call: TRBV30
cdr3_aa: CAWSPREGLHEQYF
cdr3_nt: TGTGCCTGGAGTCCGAGGGAGGGCCTCCACGAGCAGTACTTC

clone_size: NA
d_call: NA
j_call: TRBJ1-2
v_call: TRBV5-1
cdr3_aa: CASSLWTASGYTF
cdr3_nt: TGCGCCAGCAGCTTGTGGACCGCAAGCGGCTACACCTTC

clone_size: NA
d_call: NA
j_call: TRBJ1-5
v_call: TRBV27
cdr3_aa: CASSSTKTGIQPQHF
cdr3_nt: TGTGCCAGCAGCTCAACGAAAACAGGGATTCAGCCCCAGCATTTT

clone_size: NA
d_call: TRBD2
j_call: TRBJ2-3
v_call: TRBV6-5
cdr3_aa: CASSKGLAGTDTQYF
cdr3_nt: TGTGCCAGCAGTAAAGGACTAGCGGGGACAGATACGCAGTATTTT

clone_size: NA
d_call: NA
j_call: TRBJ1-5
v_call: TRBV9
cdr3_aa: CASSVGWGNQPQHF
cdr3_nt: TGTGCCAGCAGCGTAGGGTGGGGAAATCAGCCCCAGCATTTT

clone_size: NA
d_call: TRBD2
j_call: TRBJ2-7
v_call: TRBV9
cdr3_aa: CASSVAGVSGEQYF
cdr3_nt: TGTGCCAGCAGCGTGGCGGGAGTCTCGGGCGAGCAGTACTTC

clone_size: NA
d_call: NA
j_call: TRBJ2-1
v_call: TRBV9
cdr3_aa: CASSVGGLNEQFF
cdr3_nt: TGTGCCAGCAGCGTAGGCGGCTTAAATGAGCAGTTCTTC

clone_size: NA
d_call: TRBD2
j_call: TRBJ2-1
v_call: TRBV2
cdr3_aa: CASSVASGRIDEQFF
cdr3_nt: TGTGCCAGCAGTGTGGCTAGCGGGAGAATAGATGAGCAGTTCTTC

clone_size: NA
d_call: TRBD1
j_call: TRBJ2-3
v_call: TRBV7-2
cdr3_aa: CASTRRRQGEDTQYF
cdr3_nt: TGTGCCAGCACCAGACGGAGGCAGGGGGAAGATACGCAGTATTTT

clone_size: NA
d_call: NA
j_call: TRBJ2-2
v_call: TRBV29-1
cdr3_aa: CSVSWVATGGELFF
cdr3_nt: TGCAGCGTTTCCTGGGTGGCCACGGGCGGGGAGCTGTTTTTT

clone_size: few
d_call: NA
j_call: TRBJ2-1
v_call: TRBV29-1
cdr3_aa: CSVETAYNEQFF
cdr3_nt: TGCAGCGTTGAGACAGCCTACAATGAGCAGTTCTTC

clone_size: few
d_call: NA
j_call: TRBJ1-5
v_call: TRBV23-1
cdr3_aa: CASSQSFRVEGNQPQHF
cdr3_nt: TGCGCCAGCAGTCAATCGTTCAGGGTTGAGGGCAATCAGCCCCAGCATTTT

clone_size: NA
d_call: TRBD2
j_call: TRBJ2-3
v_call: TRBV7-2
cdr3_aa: CASSLETSGRADTQYF
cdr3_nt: TGTGCCAGCAGCTTGGAGACTAGCGGGAGGGCAGATACGCAGTATTTT